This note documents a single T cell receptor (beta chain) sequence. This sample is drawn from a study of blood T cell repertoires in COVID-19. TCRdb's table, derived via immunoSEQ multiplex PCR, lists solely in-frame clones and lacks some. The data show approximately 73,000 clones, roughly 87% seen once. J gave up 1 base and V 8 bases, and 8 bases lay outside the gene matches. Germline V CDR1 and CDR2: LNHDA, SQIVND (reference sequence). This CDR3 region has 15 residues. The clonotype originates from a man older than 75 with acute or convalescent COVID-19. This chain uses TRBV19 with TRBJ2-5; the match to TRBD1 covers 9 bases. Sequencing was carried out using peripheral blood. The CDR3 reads CASARTGVTQETQYF. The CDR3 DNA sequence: TGTGCCAGTGCCAGGACAGGGGTTACCCAAGAGACCCAGTACTTC.